A single sample gave rise to the 31 T cell receptor beta chains below, sequenced in a study of molecular identifiers for immune sequencing clone quantification. TCRdb called the PCR reads again in MiXCR, with one record for every CDR3 protein. Among hundreds of thousands of distinct CDR3 sequences listed, just under 20% were seen once. Sequencing was performed on naive CD8+ T cells from blood, with Jurkat cell RNA spiked in. Described subset: FACS-sorted CD8+CD4-CCR7+CD45RA+ naive T cells. These receptors came from a human donor in good health. Some libraries in this study had Jurkat cell RNA spiked in.

There are many counts of this clonotype. The CDR3, as DNA: TGTGCCAGCAGACCTGGACTAGCGGGAGTACACGAGCAGTACTTC. Protein: CASRPGLAGVHEQYF. The rearrangement uses TRBV27 and TRBJ2-7, with 13 bases that match TRBD2. The V segment lost 6 bases and the J segment 5 bases; nucleotides outside the gene matches: 7. Per the germline V gene, CDR1 is MNHEY and CDR2 is SMNVEV (reference sequence). The CDR3 loop spans 15 amino acids.

The sample holds many counts of this clonotype. The gene calls are TRBV25-1 and TRBJ1-6, with 7 bases aligning to TRBD1. Germline CDR1 is MGHDK and CDR2 is SYGVNS. This CDR3 has 15 residues. V lost 1 base to trimming and J lost 10 bases; unmatched junction nucleotides: 7. CDR3 DNA: TGTGCCAGCAGTGAATTAGAGACAGGGAGATCACCCCTCCACTTT. This codes for CASSELETGRSPLHF.

The chain carries TRBV6-5 and TRBJ2-7, with 9 bases aligning to TRBD1. The CDR3 sequence is 13 residues long. CDR1 MNHEY and CDR2 SVGAGI come from the germline V gene. Trimming at V came to 7 bases and at J to 6 bases, leaving 7 bases not matched to a gene. Written as DNA, the CDR3 is TGTGCCAGCAAGGACAGGGGCGCCTGCGAGCAGTACTTC. Encoded protein: CASKDRGACEQYF.

This clonotype has a handful of counts. The chain has TRBV12-3 or TRBV12-4 and TRBJ2-1; 8 nucleotides line up with TRBD1. This CDR3 is built from 16 residues. The J segment lost 3 bases and the V segment lost 4 bases, leaving 8 bases of the junction unmatched. CDR3 residues: CASSSSDRGGYNEQFF. The CDR3 region has the DNA TGTGCCAGCAGTTCATCAGACAGGGGAGGCTACAATGAGCAGTTCTTC.

This clonotype was seen ten or more times. The V and J genes are TRBV2 and TRBJ2-5, with D unresolved. There are 15 residues in the CDR3. The ends were cut back, 0 bases at V and 8 bases at J, with 16 bases in the middle. CDR1 is SNHLY, CDR2 FYNNEI, per germline. The CDR3 DNA sequence: TGTGCCAGCAGTGAAGCGGGCACGTCCGCGTTAACCCAGTACTTC. Its translation: CASSEAGTSALTQYF.

In regard to this clonotype: A much larger clone differs by one base, so this may be a read error. This chain uses TRBV19 with TRBJ2-5; 8 bases match TRBD1. Germline lookup yields CDR1 LNHDA and CDR2 SQIVND (reference sequence). J lost 5 bases, V lost 3 bases, and 5 bases had no gene match. The CDR3 runs to 14 residues. CDR3 nucleotides: TGTGCCAGTAGTATGGCAGGGGGCGCGGAGACCCAGTACTTC. As protein: CASSMAGGAETQYF. Looking up the rest from reference TRBV19 and TRBJ2-5 gives the full variable domain: DGGITQSPKYLFRKEGQNVTLSCEQNLNHDAMYWYRQDPGQGLRLIYYSQIVNDFQKGDIAEGYSVSREKKESFPLTVTSAQKNPTAFYLCASSMAGGAETQYFGPGTRLLVL.

The sample holds many counts of this clonotype. The chain recombines TRBV4-1 with TRBJ1-5; no clear D. Looked up from germline, CDR1 is MGHRA and CDR2 is YSYEKL. V shed 3 bases and J shed 4 bases, with 4 bases lying between them. This CDR3 contains 12 residues. As DNA, the CDR3 is TGCGCCAGCAGCCACCATAATCAGCCCCAGCATTTT. As protein: CASSHHNQPQHF.

The table lists this clonotype with many counts. The J gene is TRBJ2-1, the V gene TRBV24-1; D gene ambiguous. Germline-derived CDR1 and CDR2 are KGHDR and SFDVKD. The CDR3 runs 12 residues. Trimming cost V 5 bases and J 4 bases, with 5 bases left between them. CDR3 in amino acids: CATSAGYNEQFF. The CDR3, as DNA: TGTGCCACCAGTGCCGGGTACAATGAGCAGTTCTTC.

As concerns this clonotype: A single base separates this from a much larger clone, so it may be a read error. The chain couples TRBV4-2 to TRBJ2-3; 7 bases are shared with TRBD2. Germline V gives CDR1 LGHNA, CDR2 YNFKEQ. The CDR3 runs to 16 residues. CDR3: CAGSQDMAGGTDTQYF. CDR3 nucleotides: TGCGCCGGCAGCCAAGATATGGCGGGGGGCACAGATACGCAGTATTTT.

This clonotype appeared many times. The V and J genes are TRBV7-8 and TRBJ2-3, with 8 bases that match TRBD2. The CDR3 runs 14 residues. J gave up 4 bases and V 3 bases, and 3 bases lay outside the gene matches. The germline CDR1 and CDR2 sequences are SGHVS and FQNEAQ. In DNA, the CDR3 is TGTGCCAGCAGCTTCCTGACTAGCGCAGATACGCAGTATTTT. Amino acid sequence: CASSFLTSADTQYF.

Only a few counts were recorded for this clonotype. The rearrangement links TRBV27 to TRBJ2-7, with D possibly matching TRBD1 (5 bases). This CDR3 is 20 amino acids long. The ends were cut back, 5 bases at V and 12 bases at J, with 41 bases in the middle. Germline V gives CDR1 MNHEY, CDR2 SMNVEV (reference sequence). DNA of the CDR3: TGTGCCAGCAGTAAGCCCCCGACAGTACCTATACGAGCCACGCTATATACGAGGTACTTC. It encodes CASSKPPTVPIRATLYTRYF.

In this sample, this clonotype turned up many times. The chain has TRBV2 and TRBJ1-1; D remains unclear. Per germline, CDR1 SNHLY and CDR2 FYNNEI. The germline V and J ends were trimmed by 0 bases and 0 bases, with 11 bases remaining between them. The CDR3 spans 16 residues. The CDR3 sequence is CASSEATGRLNTEAFF. The CDR3 DNA follows: TGTGCCAGCAGTGAAGCGACCGGAAGATTGAACACTGAAGCTTTCTTT.

This clonotype was counted at least ten times. The rearrangement uses TRBV2 and TRBJ2-1, with D perhaps matching TRBD2 (6 bases). This CDR3 is built from 14 residues. The germline V gene has CDR1 SNHLY and CDR2 FYNNEI. V was pared by 3 bases and J by 2 bases, with 8 bases between. This CDR3 is CASSERDPYNEQFF. Written as DNA, the CDR3 is TGTGCCAGCAGTGAGCGGGACCCCTACAATGAGCAGTTCTTC.

This clonotype occurred many times. The J gene is TRBJ2-3, the V gene TRBV5-5, with a weak D call TRBD1 (5 bases). The CDR3 consists of 17 residues. The germline gives CDR1 SGHKS, CDR2 YYEKEE (reference sequence). V was cut by 4 bases and J by 0 bases, with 18 bases left in between. The CDR3 loop reads CASSPRWGPSSTDTQYF. The CDR3 DNA reads TGTGCCAGCAGCCCCCGCTGGGGCCCCTCCAGCACAGATACGCAGTATTTT.

This clonotype appeared many times. Here the CDR3 DNA reads TGTGCCCTGGGGAAGGGAGGCAACACCGGGGAGCTGTTTTTT. It is translated as CALGKGGNTGELFF. The V call is TRBV28, the J call TRBJ2-2; a weak D match, TRBD2 (6 bases). This CDR3 has 14 residues. Germline V CDR1 and CDR2: MDHEN, SYDVKM. The V and J ends lost 11 bases and 2 bases respectively, with 15 bases between them.

This clonotype was observed at least ten times. The CDR3 protein is CSVEDLVAGDYEQYF. The CDR3 region has the DNA TGCAGCGTTGAAGATTTGGTAGCGGGAGACTACGAGCAGTACTTC. V is TRBV29-1 and J is TRBJ2-7; 9 bases map to TRBD2. Trimming removed 0 bases from V and 3 bases from J; junction bases left unmatched: 6. This CDR3 is built from 15 residues. Germline V gene data show CDR1 as SQVTM and CDR2 as ANQGSEA.

This clonotype was seen at least ten times. The CDR3 loop is CASSYSSLGGQPQHF. CDR3 in DNA: TGTGCCAGCAGTTACTCGAGTCTGGGGGGGCAGCCCCAGCATTTT. This chain joins TRBV6-2 or TRBV6-3 and TRBJ1-5, with TRBD1 as a possible D gene (5 bases). Germline-derived CDR1 and CDR2 are MNHEY and SVGEGT. Trimming cost V 0 bases and J 7 bases, with 13 bases left between them. The CDR3 runs to 15 residues.

This clonotype was seen repeatedly, ten times or more. The CDR3: CASSQESGYNEQFF. DNA of the CDR3: TGCGCCAGCAGCCAAGAGTCCGGGTACAATGAGCAGTTCTTC. The J gene is TRBJ2-1, the V gene TRBV4-3; D remains unclear. Germline V CDR1 and CDR2: LGHNA, YSLEER. Trimming shortened V by 0 bases and J by 4 bases, and 7 bases separated the two germline ends. CDR3 size: 14 residues.

This clonotype was counted at least ten times. V usage is TRBV13 and J usage is TRBJ1-1, with D perhaps TRBD1 (6 bases). V shed 1 base and J shed 2 bases, with 14 bases lying between them. The CDR3 length is 16 residues. Germline loops: CDR1 PRHDT, CDR2 FYEKMQ (reference sequence). The CDR3 DNA is TGTGCCAGCAGCTTAGAAACAGGGTCGTATAACACTGAAGCTTTCTTT. Translating gives CASSLETGSYNTEAFF.

There are a few counts of this clonotype. It may be a read error: a sequence one base away is much more abundant. The chain recombines TRBV7-6 with TRBJ2-5; possibly TRBD1 for D (6 bases). The CDR3 is made up of 14 amino acids. Germline V gene lookup returns CDR1 SGHVS and CDR2 FNYEAQ. The DNA for the CDR3 is TGTGCCAGCAGCTTAACCAGGGGAAAAGAGACCCAGTGCTTC. It is translated as CASSLTRGKETQCF.

This clonotype occurred many times. V and J are TRBV27 and TRBJ1-2, with 7 bases matching TRBD1. Germline V gene sequence: CDR1 MNHEY, CDR2 SMNVEV (reference sequence). The ends lost 4 bases at V and 6 bases at J; junction bases unmatched: 14. This CDR3 is 16 amino acids long. Here the CDR3 reads CASSWGQLSDWHGYTF. CDR3 in DNA: TGTGCCAGCAGTTGGGGACAGCTCTCAGATTGGCATGGCTACACCTTC.

Comments on this clonotype: A read error is possible here, since a much larger clone lies one base away. J is TRBJ2-2 and V is TRBV6-2 or TRBV6-3; D possibly corresponds to TRBD1 (5 bases). Trimming stripped 8 bases from V and 7 bases from J, with 14 bases between. There are 13 residues in the CDR3. Per the germline V gene, CDR1 is MNHEY and CDR2 is SVGEGT. CDR3 sequence: CASQDTYDGELFF. Here the CDR3 DNA reads TGTGCCAGCCAGGACACCTATGACGGGGAGCTGTTTTTT.

Remarks on this clonotype: A much more abundant neighbour one base away suggests this may be a read error. This chain joins TRBV20-1 and TRBJ2-3; D ambiguous. Germline CDR1 and CDR2: DFQATT and SNEGSKA (reference sequence). Trimming left V 6 bases short and J 3 bases short, with 19 bases between. The CDR3 length is 15 residues. The CDR3 bases are TGCAGTGCGACGGTTAATAATTCCCCGACAGATACGCAGTATTTT. Protein product: CSATVNNSPTDTQYF.

In regard to this clonotype: A single base separates this from a much larger clone, so it may be a read error. This chain connects TRBV9 to TRBJ2-7, with 7 positions matching TRBD2. CDR1 and CDR2 (germline): SGDLS, YYNGEE. The CDR3 runs 14 residues. V was pared by 4 bases and J by 2 bases, with 6 bases of the junction left unmatched. Written as DNA, the CDR3 is TGTGCCAGCAGCACGGGAGGTCTGACCTACGAGCAGTACTTC. This gives the protein CASSTGGLTYEQYF.

Regarding this clonotype: Being one base from a much bigger clone, this may be a read error. This chain uses TRBV4-3 with TRBJ2-7, with D perhaps assigned TRBD1 or TRBD2 (5 bases each). CDR1 LGHNA and CDR2 YSLEER come from the germline V gene. The CDR3 consists of 15 residues. V was pared by 0 bases and J by 2 bases, with 11 bases between. The CDR3 DNA is TGCGCCAGCAGCCAAGATGTTCCGGGACCCTACGAGCAGTACTTC. Translating gives CASSQDVPGPYEQYF.

This clonotype was recorded a few times. This chain connects TRBV20-1 to TRBJ2-7; 7 positions match TRBD2. Trimming took 3 bases from V and 5 from J; bases not matched to a gene: 19. CDR3 length: 17 amino acids. Germline V gene lookup returns CDR1 DFQATT and CDR2 SNEGSKA (reference sequence). As DNA, the CDR3 is TGCAGTGCTAGGAGCGGGACGACTAAAGGAGGTCGGGACGAGCAGTACTTC. Protein product: CSARSGTTKGGRDEQYF.

This clonotype was counted at least ten times. The chain employs TRBV7-9 and TRBJ2-5, with D possibly matching TRBD1 (5 bases). The germline CDR1 and CDR2 sequences are SEHNR and FQNEAQ (reference sequence). This CDR3 is 14 amino acids long. Trimming removed 8 bases at V and 5 bases at J, with 18 bases between. The CDR3 spells CASRRVSPGETQYF. The CDR3 DNA reads TGTGCCAGCCGCCGCGTTTCCCCAGGGGAGACCCAGTACTTC. Based on the CDR3 plus reference TRBV7-9 and TRBJ2-5, the full variable domain is DTGVSQNPRHKITKRGQNVTFRCDPISEHNRLYWYRQTLGQGPEFLTYFQNEAQLEKSRLLSDRFSAERPKGSFSTLEIQRTEQGDSAMYLCASRRVSPGETQYFGPGTRLLVL.

There are a few counts of this clonotype. The rearrangement links TRBV18 to TRBJ2-1; the D gene is possibly TRBD1 (6 bases). The germline V and J ends were trimmed by 3 bases and 8 bases, with 17 bases remaining between them. The CDR3 sequence is 15 residues long. Germline loops: CDR1 KGHSH, CDR2 LQKENI. CDR3 DNA: TGTGCCAGCTCACCGGGTTCAGGGGTTAGGGATGAGCAGTTCTTC. This sequence encodes CASSPGSGVRDEQFF.

Concerning this clonotype itself: Since a much larger clone is just one base distant, this may be a read error. The chain recombines TRBV12-5 with TRBJ2-7; the D gene could be TRBD1 or TRBD2 (5 bases each). The CDR3 has 13 residues. Germline values: CDR1 LGHNT, CDR2 FRNRAP. The ends were cut back, 1 base at V and 3 bases at J, with 7 bases in the middle. The CDR3 spells CASGLGGFYEQYF. In DNA, the CDR3 is TGTGCTAGTGGTTTGGGGGGGTTCTACGAGCAGTACTTC.

V and J are TRBV20-1 and TRBJ2-1; 11 nucleotides match TRBD2. CDR3 length: 17 amino acids. V trimming: 0 bases; J trimming: 3 bases; junction bases outside the gene matches: 7. From germline, CDR1 is DFQATT and CDR2 SNEGSKA (reference sequence). In nucleotides, the CDR3 is TGCAGTGCTAGAGATACTAGCGGGGGAATTTACTACAATGAGCAGTTCTTC. It specifies CSARDTSGGIYYNEQFF.

This clonotype was seen more than once but under ten times. The chain couples TRBV27 to TRBJ2-1; D uncertain. V lost 2 bases and J lost 2, with 16 bases in between. Per germline, CDR1 MNHEY and CDR2 SMNVEV (reference sequence). This CDR3 is built from 17 residues. DNA of the CDR3: TGTGCCAGCAGTTTAAGATTGGGGTCGAGGCCCTACAATGAGCAGTTCTTC. It yields the protein CASSLRLGSRPYNEQFF.